The 15 T cell receptor beta chains presented below share a single source sample, sequenced in a study of immune evolution from preneoplasia to lung adenocarcinoma. The method was immunoSEQ multiplex PCR; TCRdb's version includes in-frame clones alone and lacks a portion of them. The sample lists 4,000 to 6,000 clones; around 85% were seen once. Sequenced: FFPE minimally invasive lung adenocarcinoma tissue. The receptor source for this set is a person aged 50 to 70 with lung adenocarcinoma.

This sequence joins TRBV7-2 and TRBJ1-2; 10 bases align to TRBD1. The CDR3 has 15 amino acids. Per the germline V gene, CDR1 is SGHTA and CDR2 is FQGNSA. The junction had 10 bases not matched to a gene; V was cut back by 6 bases and J by 6 bases. The CDR3 DNA reads as TGTGCCAGCAGTACAACAGCGGGACAGGGGAATGGCTACACCTTC. Amino acid sequence: CASSTTAGQGNGYTF.

This clone is a singleton in its sample. The chain uses TRBV28 and TRBJ1-2; D is perhaps TRBD1 (5 bases). V was cut by 2 bases and J by 6 bases, with 7 bases left in between. Germline V gives CDR1 MDHEN, CDR2 SYDVKM. This CDR3 comprises 12 residues. The CDR3 loop reads CASSLQGHGYTF. The CDR3, as DNA: TGTGCCAGCAGTTTACAGGGTCATGGCTACACCTTC.

J is TRBJ2-7 and V is TRBV7-9; D may be TRBD1 (6 bases). The CDR3 is 14 residues long. The V end lost 1 base, the J end lost 2 bases, and 9 bases lay between the germline ends. Germline CDR1 and CDR2: SEHNR and FQNEAQ (reference sequence). CDR3 sequence reads: CASSLVGTPYEQYF. CDR3 in DNA: TGTGCCAGCAGCTTAGTCGGGACACCCTACGAGCAGTACTTC.

The chain combines TRBV7-9 with TRBJ2-7; TRBD2 matches at 9 bases. The CDR3 has 15 residues. Germline V gives CDR1 SEHNR, CDR2 FQNEAQ (reference sequence). Trimming removed 4 bases from V and 5 bases from J; junction bases left unmatched: 9. In DNA, the CDR3 is TGTGCCAGCAGCTATATTAGCGGGAGTGGGAACGAGCAGTACTTC. Its protein product is CASSYISGSGNEQYF.

V gene TRBV15 combines with J gene TRBJ2-3; the D gene is possibly TRBD1 (5 bases). Germline values: CDR1 LNHNV, CDR2 YYDKDF (reference sequence). This CDR3 is built from 15 residues. Trimming removed 6 bases at V and 5 bases at J, with 18 bases between. The DNA of the CDR3 is TGTGCCACCAGTGACAGAGGATCGGCTCTAGATACGCAGTATTTT. As protein: CATSDRGSALDTQYF. The whole variable domain, filled in from reference TRBV15 and TRBJ2-3, reads DAMVIQNPRYQVTQFGKPVTLSCSQTLNHNVMYWYQQKSSQAPKLLFHYYDKDFNNEADTPDNFQSRRPNTSFCFLDIRSPGLGDTAMYLCATSDRGSALDTQYFGPGTRLTVL.

The V call is TRBV7-2, the J call TRBJ2-1, with 13 bases matching TRBD2. V trimming: 8 bases; J trimming: 7 bases; junction bases outside the gene matches: 11. Germline CDR1 SGHTA, CDR2 FQGNSA. This CDR3 has 16 residues. The CDR3 loop reads CASEPHAGLAGNEQFF. CDR3 DNA sequence: TGTGCCAGCGAGCCGCATGCGGGACTAGCGGGGAATGAGCAGTTCTTC.

The genes are TRBV6-5 and TRBJ2-7, with D perhaps matching TRBD2 (5 bases). This CDR3 has 15 amino acids. The V gene's germline CDR1 is MNHEY and CDR2 SVGAGI. Deletions cut 7 bases from V and 2 bases from J, with 18 bases between. The DNA for the CDR3 is TGTGCCAGCACAACGCGGGCGGGTGGAGCCTACGAGCAGTACTTC. Amino acid sequence: CASTTRAGGAYEQYF.

The chain carries TRBV7-2 and TRBJ2-3; D is unresolved. V lost 5 bases and J 0 bases, leaving 6 bases between the germline ends. This CDR3 region has 13 residues. Germline CDR1 and CDR2: SGHTA and FQGNSA. The chain's CDR3 is CASSRPSTDTQYF. The CDR3 bases are TGTGCCAGCAGCCGACCTAGCACAGATACGCAGTATTTT.

The chain is built from TRBV27 and TRBJ2-1, with no clear D. Germline-derived CDR1 and CDR2 are MNHEY and SMNVEV (reference sequence). The CDR3 consists of 15 residues. V was shortened by 3 bases and J by 7 bases, with 16 bases between the two germline ends. CDR3 sequence (DNA): TGTGCCAGCAGTTTCAGGTGGGAAGGAGTTAATGAGCAGTTCTTC. It is translated as CASSFRWEGVNEQFF.

This sequence joins TRBV6-6 and TRBJ1-5, with a weak D call TRBD1 (5 bases). The CDR3 is 15 amino acids. V lost 2 bases and J 1 base, leaving 9 bases between the germline ends. CDR1 is MNHNY, CDR2 SVGAGI, per germline (reference sequence). In DNA, the CDR3 is TGTGCCAGCAGTTACGGGGGTCGGAGCAATCAGCCCCAGCATTTT. Protein product: CASSYGGRSNQPQHF.

The V call is TRBV15, the J call TRBJ2-7, with D possibly being TRBD1 (6 bases). Trimming pared 3 bases from V and 3 bases from J, leaving 18 bases between. CDR1 and CDR2 (germline): LNHNV, YYDKDF (reference sequence). This CDR3 contains 16 residues. The CDR3 DNA reads as TGTGCCACCAGCAGGAGTCCGCAACTAGGGGGCTACGAGCAGTACTTC. The encoded protein is CATSRSPQLGGYEQYF.

The V call is TRBV6-5, the J call TRBJ2-1; 13 nucleotides line up with TRBD2. V trimming: 6 bases; J trimming: 4 bases; junction bases outside the gene matches: 0. The germline CDR1 and CDR2 sequences are MNHEY and SVGAGI. This CDR3 region has 14 residues. CDR3 in amino acids: CASRLAGGYNEQFF. DNA for the CDR3: TGTGCCAGCAGACTAGCGGGAGGGTACAATGAGCAGTTCTTC.

This chain uses TRBV7-2 with TRBJ1-1, with D possibly TRBD1 on 5 matching bases. The germline gives CDR1 SGHTA, CDR2 FQGNSA. V lost 2 bases, J lost 7 bases, and 11 bases lay in between. The CDR3 has 13 residues. Written as DNA, the CDR3 is TGTGCCAGCAGCTTATATATGGACAATGAAGCTTTCTTT. Translating gives CASSLYMDNEAFF.

This chain uses TRBV6-5 with TRBJ1-2; tentatively, D is TRBD1 (5 bases). Trimming left V 6 bases short and J 8 bases short, with 16 bases between. This CDR3 is 13 amino acids long. Per germline, CDR1 MNHEY and CDR2 SVGAGI. CDR3 residues: CASSQTGGGGYTF. The CDR3 DNA is TGTGCCAGCAGCCAAACGGGGGGTGGCGGCTACACCTTC.

V is TRBV11-2 and J is TRBJ1-2; no reliable D call. From germline, CDR1 is SGHAT and CDR2 FQNNGV. The CDR3 has 15 residues. Trimming took off 5 bases at V and 4 bases at J, with 17 bases between the two ends. The CDR3 DNA follows: TGTGCCAGCAGCCCGGGCGGTGGGATCACCTATGGCTACACCTTC. This translates into CASSPGGGITYGYTF.